This entry concerns a single T cell receptor (beta chain). This clonotype was detected only a few times. No cognate antigen has been identified for it. Per-base quality was not reported, and no clone a single base away is much larger than it. This specimen comes from a study of response to subunit inactivated influenza vaccine (dated by TCRdb to about 2018). About the investigation overall: The study used deep quantitative T cell receptor repertoire profiling to track responses to a trivalent subunit inactivated influenza vaccine. Study-wide findings and limitations: According to the authors, only a limited number of new T cells may be recruited by each seasonal influenza vaccination.

The method was RT-PCR. The reads were generated on an Illumina HiSeq 2500. Through fastp at Q25 and MiXCR, TCRdb rebuilt clones from the public reads, retaining in-frame beta chains. Rows are unified per CDR3 protein, each entry keeping the most common DNA and genes. The sample table records about 170,000 distinct CDR3 sequences; around 12% of these occur just once. Of the sample, approximately 30% is held by the ten largest clones. CDR3 length: 14 amino acids, cysteine to phenylalanine. Only the CDR3 portion is preserved as DNA: 42 bases, with reading frame beginning at the first base. V is pared back by 5 bases and J by 0 bases, with 10 bases lying between the germline termini. The germline V gene (reference sequence) supplies CDR1 SEHNR and CDR2 FQNEAQ. In addition, the sample was reused for a study of T cells expressing NK-cell markers. The other study reports the following: The TCR beta cDNA libraries were made using 5'RACE template switching, a step that added both a universal primer site and unique molecular identifiers. TCR beta-chain repertoires were profiled in sorted CD3+CD56+NKG2C+, CD3+CD56+NKG2C- and CD3+CD56-NKG2C+ T-cell subsets from roughly eight donors. Seven of the eight sequenced donors were HCMV-seropositive and one was HCMV-seronegative. To restrict sorting to alphabetaTCR-expressing T cells, an anti-gammadeltaTCR antibody was added in several experiments. In six donors, the dominant CD3+CD56+NKG2C+ clonotypes ranked among the top 10 CD8+ clonotypes, making up about 1.0-8% of CD8+ T cells. Those dominant clonotypes were again the most abundant among CD3+CD56-NKG2C+ cells in a few donors, at about 28.3-65%. Whether the expanded NKG2C-expressing T cell clones were specific for HCMV antigens remained unclear. Randomly selected healthy volunteers, three men and five women, were used as the eight sequenced donors. HCMV serostatus was determined by detecting HCMV-specific IgG in serum with a commercial ELISA kit. Ficoll density gradient centrifugation was used to isolate peripheral blood mononuclear cells from blood. Using Miltenyi isolation kits, CD4+ and CD8+ T cells were isolated from PBMC through magnetic immunoseparation. Synthesis of cDNA was primed from the TCR beta constant segment and was followed by two consecutive PCR amplification steps. Libraries were sequenced as 2 x 150 bp reads on Illumina HiSeq 2000/2500, MiSeq or NextSeq. MIGEC was used to demultiplex reads and group reads by UMI, and MiTCR was used to assemble and quantify clonotypes. Only TCR cDNA sequences supported by at least two reads were kept to exclude erroneous sequences. Downstream repertoire analysis used the tcR package, and clonotypes were matched across fractions by CDR3 nucleotide sequence plus V segment. Antigen specificity was annotated against VDJdb with VDJmatch, allowing one amino acid substitution in CDR3.

The V gene is TRBV7-9 and the J gene is TRBJ1-1; the D gene assignment is ambiguous. The sequence was collected from a man between 50 and 59 years old who received an inactivated influenza vaccine. Donor details come from another sample of the same person, matched by shared clones. The source material was CD8+ T cells sorted from PBMCs, sampled about 12 days after vaccination. The nucleotide sequence reads as follows: TGTGCCAGCAGCCCGACCTGGGTGAACACTGAAGCTTTCTTT. This yields the protein CASSPTWVNTEAFF.